Below are 19 T cell receptor beta chains sequenced from a single sample in a study of cytomegalovirus exposure and HLA in healthy donors. Amplification used 60 Vbeta primers and 13 Jbeta primers. The table came from immunoSEQ multiplex PCR; TCRdb's copy has only in-frame clones and leaves some out. The data contain 200,000 or so clones, roughly four fifths of them seen just once; the ten biggest clones take up 0.2% to 0.25%. Sequenced sample: PBMCs. The source of these receptors is a girl aged 2 to 9 in good health and CMV-seronegative.

The rearrangement links TRBV7-9 to TRBJ1-1; D gene ambiguous. In germline, CDR1 is SEHNR, CDR2 FQNEAQ (reference sequence). The germline V and J ends were trimmed by 3 bases and 1 base, with 12 bases remaining between them. This CDR3 spans 15 amino acids. DNA for the CDR3: TGTGCCAGCAGCTTTTTGCCAGGCAAGAACACTGAAGCTTTCTTT. Its translation: CASSFLPGKNTEAFF.

The V call is TRBV19, the J call TRBJ1-2; unclear D gene. V was trimmed by 2 bases and J by 6 bases, leaving 13 bases between them. The germline gives CDR1 LNHDA, CDR2 SQIVND (reference sequence). The CDR3 has 14 amino acids. The CDR3 sequence: CASSILEGDDGYTF. The CDR3 DNA sequence: TGTGCCAGTAGTATACTAGAGGGAGACGATGGCTACACCTTC.

In this sample, this clone turned up once. The rearrangement joins TRBV25-1 to TRBJ1-4; perhaps TRBD1 as D (5 bases). The CDR3 totals 16 residues. Per the germline V gene, CDR1 is MGHDK and CDR2 is SYGVNS. Deletions cut 6 bases from V and 4 bases from J, with 18 bases between. CDR3 coding DNA: TGTGCCAGCAGGGGGCTCTGGGGCAGCAGTAATGAAAAACTGTTTTTT. The encoded protein is CASRGLWGSSNEKLFF.

This rearrangement joins TRBV19 to TRBJ1-5; 11 nucleotides match TRBD1. The CDR3 is made up of 16 amino acids. Germline CDR1 is LNHDA and CDR2 is SQIVND (reference sequence). Trimming took 4 bases from V and 3 from J; bases not matched to a gene: 5. The CDR3 DNA follows: TGTGCCAGTAGTAGCCGGGACAGGGGGTTCAATCAGCCCCAGCATTTT. Translation: CASSSRDRGFNQPQHF.

This rearrangement joins TRBV4-1 to TRBJ2-6; TRBD2 might be the D (5 bases). CDR3 length: 16 amino acids. Germline CDR1 is MGHRA and CDR2 is YSYEKL. Trimming stripped 3 bases from V and 0 bases from J, with 9 bases between. CDR3 amino acids: CASSQWESSGANVLTF. In nucleotides, the CDR3 is TGCGCCAGCAGCCAGTGGGAGAGCTCTGGGGCCAACGTCCTGACTTTC.

The J gene is TRBJ1-1, the V gene TRBV6-6; weak D call: TRBD1 (6 bases). CDR3 length: 13 residues. The germline gives CDR1 MNHNY, CDR2 SVGAGI (reference sequence). With 7 bases removed from V and 5 bases from J, the gap between germline ends came to 14 bases. For the CDR3, the DNA is TGTGCCAGCAACAGGGTAGGTGGGACTGAAGCTTTCTTT. Translated, it gives CASNRVGGTEAFF.

The rearrangement joins TRBV29-1 to TRBJ2-2; 8 bases are a match to TRBD1. CDR3 length: 16 residues. The V segment lost 4 bases and the J segment 6 bases; nucleotides outside the gene matches: 13. Germline V CDR1 and CDR2: SQVTM, ANQGSEA. CDR3 loop: CSVAAEGTGKSGELFF. The CDR3 nucleotides read TGCAGCGTTGCTGCGGAAGGGACAGGCAAGTCCGGGGAGCTGTTTTTT.

The chain uses TRBV29-1 and TRBJ1-2; D gene unclear. Germline V gene sequence: CDR1 SQVTM, CDR2 ANQGSEA. Trimming pared 5 bases from V and 7 bases from J, leaving 11 bases between. CDR3 length equals 11 residues. This chain's CDR3 is CSVQTLGGYTF. DNA for the CDR3: TGCAGCGTTCAGACACTAGGTGGCTACACCTTC.

The chain couples TRBV10-2 to TRBJ2-7, with 10 bases lining up with TRBD1. The CDR3 is 14 amino acids. Germline-derived CDR1 and CDR2 are WSHSY and SAAADI. Germline trimming cut 9 bases from V and 3 bases from J; bases unmatched to any gene: 8. The CDR3 DNA follows: TGCGCCAGTTCCGGGACAGGGGCATACTACGAGCAGTACTTC. Translation: CASSGTGAYYEQYF.

V is TRBV19 and J is TRBJ1-1; 7 nucleotides align to TRBD1. This CDR3 contains 14 residues. Germline CDR1 LNHDA, CDR2 SQIVND (reference sequence). Trimming removed 7 bases from V and 11 bases from J; junction bases left unmatched: 16. Here the CDR3 DNA reads TGTGCCAGTAACGTTGATACGGGACAGCCCGGGGCTTTCTTT. Protein: CASNVDTGQPGAFF.

The chain uses TRBV29-1 and TRBJ1-1; perhaps TRBD1 as D (6 bases). The CDR3 has 15 residues. V was pared by 5 bases and J by 0 bases, with 16 bases between. Germline-derived CDR1 and CDR2 are SQVTM and ANQGSEA. The CDR3 is CSVTGQEGLNTEAFF. Here the CDR3 DNA reads TGCAGCGTTACGGGACAAGAAGGACTGAACACTGAAGCTTTCTTT.

This clone occurred a few times. The J gene is TRBJ1-1, the V gene TRBV7-9; D is possibly TRBD1 (6 bases). CDR3 length: 13 amino acids. The germline V gene has CDR1 SEHNR and CDR2 FQNEAQ (reference sequence). Deletions cut 2 bases from V and 7 bases from J, with 11 bases between. The chain's CDR3 is CASSLTGGLEAFF. As DNA, the CDR3 is TGTGCCAGCAGCTTAACGGGGGGCCTTGAAGCTTTCTTT.

The chain combines TRBV29-1 with TRBJ1-1, with D tentatively TRBD1 (5 bases). Germline V gene data show CDR1 as SQVTM and CDR2 as ANQGSEA. This CDR3 is 13 amino acids long. V dropped 7 bases and J dropped 0 bases, with 12 bases sitting between them. CDR3 bases: TGCAGCGCAAGGGGCAGGATGAACACTGAAGCTTTCTTT. It is translated as CSARGRMNTEAFF.

This clone was seen a handful of times. V is TRBV29-1 and J is TRBJ1-1; D not certain. Germline V CDR1 and CDR2: SQVTM, ANQGSEA. This CDR3 is 12 amino acids long. Trimming left V 4 bases short and J 2 bases short, with 8 bases between. This chain's CDR3 is CSVVSVNTEAFF. Written as DNA, the CDR3 is TGCAGCGTTGTATCGGTTAACACTGAAGCTTTCTTT.

This clone was detected only a few times. The V and J genes are TRBV2 and TRBJ1-1; D gene ambiguous. This CDR3 spans 13 amino acids. Trimming took 1 base from V and 7 from J, leaving 10 bases between them. Germline V CDR1 and CDR2: SNHLY, FYNNEI. The CDR3 DNA sequence: TGTGCCAGCAGTGAAGATTTGGCAGGTGAAGCTTTCTTT. Translated, it gives CASSEDLAGEAFF.

This clone was seen a handful of times. The chain carries TRBV6-1 and TRBJ2-7; 10 bases agree with TRBD2. Germline CDR1 is MNHNS and CDR2 is SASEGT. The junction had 10 bases not matched to a gene; V was cut back by 2 bases and J by 0 bases. CDR3 length: 18 amino acids. The CDR3 DNA follows: TGTGCCAGCAGTGAATGGGGTAGCGGGGGGTTGAGCTCCTACGAGCAGTACTTC. This translates into CASSEWGSGGLSSYEQYF.

The chain recombines TRBV29-1 with TRBJ2-7; D may be TRBD2 (6 bases). The V end was cut by 4 bases, the J end by 1 base, with 8 bases between. This CDR3 has 12 amino acids. Germline V CDR1 and CDR2: SQVTM, ANQGSEA. The CDR3 DNA reads as TGCAGCGTTGCGGAGGGTTCCTACGAGCAGTACTTC. It translates to CSVAEGSYEQYF.

The J gene is TRBJ1-1, the V gene TRBV5-8; 9 bases match TRBD1. Germline loops: CDR1 SGHTS, CDR2 YDEGEE. With 3 bases clipped from V and 4 bases from J, the junction kept 10 bases outside the gene matches. The CDR3 sequence is 16 residues long. In DNA form, the CDR3 reads TGTGCCAGCAGCTCTAAAATGACAGGGGGGATCACTGAAGCTTTCTTT. It translates to CASSSKMTGGITEAFF.

V usage is TRBV27 and J usage is TRBJ1-2; D may be TRBD1 (6 bases). The CDR3 covers 14 residues. V lost 6 bases and J lost 4, with 15 bases in between. The germline CDR1 and CDR2 sequences are MNHEY and SMNVEV (reference sequence). The CDR3 DNA is TGTGCCAGCAGGACATCGGGGGGCAGCTATGGCTACACCTTC. It encodes CASRTSGGSYGYTF.